The clone carrying this T cell receptor beta chain was seen more than once but under ten times. Primed by a sample-barcoded 5' primer and a J-beta primer mix, a second PCR proceeded for about 6 to 11 cycles. TCRdb used MiXCR to reprocess the 5' RACE reads, holding one entry per CDR3 protein. Of approximately 810,000 distinct CDR3 sequences in the sample, 29% were seen once. V was clipped by 4 bases and J by 6 bases; unmatched bases: 2. The CDR3 spans 12 residues. Germline V gene data show CDR1 as MGHDK and CDR2 as SYGVNS. This entry comes from a study of blood T cells in healthy people across ages. This sequence joins TRBV25-1 and TRBJ1-1, with TRBD1 matching 7 bases. Sequenced: blood. The source is a woman aged 80 or over in good health. The CDR3 sequence is CASSVDRAEAFF. The CDR3 DNA sequence: TGTGCCAGCAGTGTTGACAGGGCTGAAGCTTTCTTT.